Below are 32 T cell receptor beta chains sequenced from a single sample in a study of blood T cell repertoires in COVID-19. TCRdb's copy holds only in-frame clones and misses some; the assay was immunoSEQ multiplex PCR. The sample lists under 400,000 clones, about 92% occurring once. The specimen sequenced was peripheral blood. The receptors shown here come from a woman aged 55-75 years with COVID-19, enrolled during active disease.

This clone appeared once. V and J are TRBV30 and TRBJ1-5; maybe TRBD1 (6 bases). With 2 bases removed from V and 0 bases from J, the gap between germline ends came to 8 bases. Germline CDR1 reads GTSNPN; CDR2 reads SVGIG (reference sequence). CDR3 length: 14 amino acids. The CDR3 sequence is CAWSTGRSNQPQHF. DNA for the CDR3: TGTGCCTGGAGTACAGGGCGTAGCAATCAGCCCCAGCATTTT.

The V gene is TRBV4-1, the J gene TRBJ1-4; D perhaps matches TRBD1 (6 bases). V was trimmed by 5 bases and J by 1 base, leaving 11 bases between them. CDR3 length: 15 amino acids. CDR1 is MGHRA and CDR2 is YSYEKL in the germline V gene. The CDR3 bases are TGCGCCAGCAGCAGAGAGACAGGAACTAATGAAAAACTGTTTTTT. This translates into CASSRETGTNEKLFF.

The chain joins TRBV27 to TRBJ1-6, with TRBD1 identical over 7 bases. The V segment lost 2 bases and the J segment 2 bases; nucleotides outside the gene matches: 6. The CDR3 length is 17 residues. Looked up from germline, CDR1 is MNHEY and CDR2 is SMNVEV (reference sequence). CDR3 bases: TGTGCCAGCAGTTTAAAATCAGGGGGACCCTATAATTCACCCCTCCACTTT. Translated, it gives CASSLKSGGPYNSPLHF.

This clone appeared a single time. In nucleotides, the CDR3 is TGTGCCTGGAGCCGGACTAGCGCCTACAATGAGCAGTTCTTC. Its translation: CAWSRTSAYNEQFF. This chain uses TRBV30 with TRBJ2-1; 9 bases align to TRBD2. Germline V gives CDR1 GTSNPN, CDR2 SVGIG (reference sequence). The V gene end was trimmed by 3 bases and the J gene end by 2 bases; junction bases not matched to a gene: 2. The CDR3 covers 14 residues.

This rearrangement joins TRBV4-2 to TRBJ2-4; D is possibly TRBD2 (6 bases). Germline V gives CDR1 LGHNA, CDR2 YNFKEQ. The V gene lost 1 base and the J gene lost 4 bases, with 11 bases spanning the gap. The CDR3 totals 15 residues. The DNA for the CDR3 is TGTGCCAGCAGCCAAGGCGGGGCCAATAAAAACATTCAGTACTTC. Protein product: CASSQGGANKNIQYF.

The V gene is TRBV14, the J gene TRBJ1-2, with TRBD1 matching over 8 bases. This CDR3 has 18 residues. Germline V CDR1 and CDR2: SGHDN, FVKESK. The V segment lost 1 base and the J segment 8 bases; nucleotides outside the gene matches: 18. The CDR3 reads CASSQAHPFDRGARGYTF. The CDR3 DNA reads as TGTGCCAGCAGCCAAGCTCACCCTTTTGACAGGGGCGCCCGGGGCTACACCTTC.

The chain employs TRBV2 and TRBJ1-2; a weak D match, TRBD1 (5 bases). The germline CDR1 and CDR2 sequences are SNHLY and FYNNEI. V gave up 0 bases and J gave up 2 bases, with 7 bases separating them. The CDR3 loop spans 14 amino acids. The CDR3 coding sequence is TGTGCCAGCAGTGAAGCGCCAGGGAACTATGGCTACACCTTC. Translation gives CASSEAPGNYGYTF.

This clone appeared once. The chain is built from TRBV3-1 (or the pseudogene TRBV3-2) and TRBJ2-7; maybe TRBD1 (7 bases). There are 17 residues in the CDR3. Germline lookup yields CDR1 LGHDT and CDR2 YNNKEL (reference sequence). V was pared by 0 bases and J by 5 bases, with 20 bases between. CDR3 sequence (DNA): TGTGCCAGCAGCCAAGAGGGGTACGGCCAGGGGGGAAACGAGCAGTACTTC. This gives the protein CASSQEGYGQGGNEQYF.

The CDR3 DNA is TGTGCCAGCAGCTGGGACAGGGGAGCTGGAAACACCATATATTTT. Translated, it gives CASSWDRGAGNTIYF. The chain joins TRBV6-5 to TRBJ1-3; TRBD1 matches 10 bases. CDR1 and CDR2 from the germline V gene are MNHEY and SVGAGI. This CDR3 is 15 amino acids long. V gave up 6 bases and J gave up 2 bases; unmatched junction bases: 4.

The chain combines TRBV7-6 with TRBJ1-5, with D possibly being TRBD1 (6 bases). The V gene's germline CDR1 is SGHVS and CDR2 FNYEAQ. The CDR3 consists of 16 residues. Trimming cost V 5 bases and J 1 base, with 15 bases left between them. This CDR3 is CASSPGATGSNQPQHF. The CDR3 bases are TGTGCCAGCAGCCCAGGGGCCACTGGGAGCAATCAGCCCCAGCATTTT. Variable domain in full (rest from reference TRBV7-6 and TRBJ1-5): GAGVSQSPRYKVTKRGQDVALRCDPISGHVSLYWYRQALGQGPEFLTYFNYEAQQDKSGLPNDRFSAERPEGSISTLTIQRTEQRDSAMYRCASSPGATGSNQPQHFGDGTRLSIL.

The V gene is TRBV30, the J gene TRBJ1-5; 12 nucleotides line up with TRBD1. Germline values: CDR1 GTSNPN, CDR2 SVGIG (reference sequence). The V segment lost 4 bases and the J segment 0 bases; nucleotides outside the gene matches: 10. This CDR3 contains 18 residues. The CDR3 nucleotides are TGTGCCTGGACCAAAGGGACAGGGGGCGTTCGTAGCAATCAGCCCCAGCATTTT. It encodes CAWTKGTGGVRSNQPQHF.

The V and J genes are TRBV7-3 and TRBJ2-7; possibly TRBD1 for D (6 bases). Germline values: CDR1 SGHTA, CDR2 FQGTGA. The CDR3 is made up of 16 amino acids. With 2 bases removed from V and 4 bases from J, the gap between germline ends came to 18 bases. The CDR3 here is CASSLGFGTKPYEQYF. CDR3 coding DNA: TGTGCCAGCAGCTTAGGTTTCGGGACAAAACCATACGAGCAGTACTTC.

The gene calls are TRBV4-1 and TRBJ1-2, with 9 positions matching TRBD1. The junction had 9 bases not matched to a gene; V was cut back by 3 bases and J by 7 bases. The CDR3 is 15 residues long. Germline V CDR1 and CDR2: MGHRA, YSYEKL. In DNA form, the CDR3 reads TGCGCCAGCAGCCAGCCGGGACAGGGAGTCGCTGGCTACACCTTC. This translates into CASSQPGQGVAGYTF.

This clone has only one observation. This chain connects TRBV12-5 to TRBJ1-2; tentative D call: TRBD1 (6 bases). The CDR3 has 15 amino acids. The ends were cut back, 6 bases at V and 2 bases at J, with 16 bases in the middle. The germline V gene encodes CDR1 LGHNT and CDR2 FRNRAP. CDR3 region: CASGVQGMGNYGYTF. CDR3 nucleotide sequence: TGTGCTAGTGGGGTACAGGGAATGGGAAACTATGGCTACACCTTC.

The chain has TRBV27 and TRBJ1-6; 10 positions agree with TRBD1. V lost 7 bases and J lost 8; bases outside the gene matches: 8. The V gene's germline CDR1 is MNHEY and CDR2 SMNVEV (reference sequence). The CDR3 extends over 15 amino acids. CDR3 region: CASTSPGQGYSPLHF. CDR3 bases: TGTGCCAGCACTTCCCCGGGACAGGGGTATTCACCCCTCCACTTT.

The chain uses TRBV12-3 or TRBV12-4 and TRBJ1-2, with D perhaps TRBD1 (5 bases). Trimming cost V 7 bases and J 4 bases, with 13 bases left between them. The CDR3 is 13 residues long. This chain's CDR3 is CASTPPGSYGYTF. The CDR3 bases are TGTGCCAGCACTCCCCCAGGGTCCTATGGCTACACCTTC.

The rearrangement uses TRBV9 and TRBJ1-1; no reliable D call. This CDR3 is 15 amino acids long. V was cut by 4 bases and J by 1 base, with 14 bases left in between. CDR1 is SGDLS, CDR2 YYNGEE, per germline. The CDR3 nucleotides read TGTGCCAGCAGCCCCCTTGGCGGAGGGAACACTGAAGCTTTCTTT. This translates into CASSPLGGGNTEAFF.

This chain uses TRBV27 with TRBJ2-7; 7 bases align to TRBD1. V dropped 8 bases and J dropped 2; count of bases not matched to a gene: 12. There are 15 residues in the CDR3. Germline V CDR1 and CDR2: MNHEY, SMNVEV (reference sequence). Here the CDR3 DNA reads TGTGCCAGCCGAGGGGCCGGGACAGTAACCTACGAGCAGTACTTC. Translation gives CASRGAGTVTYEQYF.

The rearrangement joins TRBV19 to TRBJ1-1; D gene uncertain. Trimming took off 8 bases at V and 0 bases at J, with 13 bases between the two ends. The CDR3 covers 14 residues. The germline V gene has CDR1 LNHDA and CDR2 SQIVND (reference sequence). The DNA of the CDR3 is TGTGCCAGTCTCCGGGGTCAACTGAACACTGAAGCTTTCTTT. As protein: CASLRGQLNTEAFF.

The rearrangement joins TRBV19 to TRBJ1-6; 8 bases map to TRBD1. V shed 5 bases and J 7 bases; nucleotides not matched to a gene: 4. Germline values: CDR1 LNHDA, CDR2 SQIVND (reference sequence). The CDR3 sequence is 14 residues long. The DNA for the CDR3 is TGTGCCAGTAGTGTCCAGGGGGCAAATTCACCCCTCCACTTT. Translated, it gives CASSVQGANSPLHF. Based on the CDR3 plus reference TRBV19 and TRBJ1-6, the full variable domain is DGGITQSPKYLFRKEGQNVTLSCEQNLNHDAMYWYRQDPGQGLRLIYYSQIVNDFQKGDIAEGYSVSREKKESFPLTVTSAQKNPTAFYLCASSVQGANSPLHFGNGTRLTVT.

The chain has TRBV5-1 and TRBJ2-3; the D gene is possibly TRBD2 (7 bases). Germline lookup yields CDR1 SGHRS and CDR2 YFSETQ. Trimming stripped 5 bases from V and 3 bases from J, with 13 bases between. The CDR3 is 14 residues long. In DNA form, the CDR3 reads TGCGCCAGCAGGGTGGGGGGGCGGACAGATACGCAGTATTTT. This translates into CASRVGGRTDTQYF.

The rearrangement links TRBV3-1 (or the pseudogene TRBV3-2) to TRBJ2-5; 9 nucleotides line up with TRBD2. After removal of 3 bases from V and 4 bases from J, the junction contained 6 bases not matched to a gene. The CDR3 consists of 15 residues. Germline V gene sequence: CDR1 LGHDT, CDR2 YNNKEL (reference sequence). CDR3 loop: CASSQRTSVRETQYF. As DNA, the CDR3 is TGTGCCAGCAGCCAGAGGACTAGCGTAAGAGAGACCCAGTACTTC.

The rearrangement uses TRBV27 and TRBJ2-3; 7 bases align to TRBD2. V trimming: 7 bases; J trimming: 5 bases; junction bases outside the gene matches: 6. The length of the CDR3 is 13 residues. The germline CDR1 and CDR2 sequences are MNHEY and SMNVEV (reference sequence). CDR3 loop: CASKASGQDTQYF. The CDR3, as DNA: TGTGCCAGCAAGGCTAGCGGACAAGATACGCAGTATTTT.

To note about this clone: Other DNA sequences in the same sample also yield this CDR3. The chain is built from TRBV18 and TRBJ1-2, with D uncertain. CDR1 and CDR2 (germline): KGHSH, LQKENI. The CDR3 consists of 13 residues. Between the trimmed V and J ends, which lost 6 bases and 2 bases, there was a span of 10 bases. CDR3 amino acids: CASSPGENYGYTF. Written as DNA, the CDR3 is TGTGCCAGCTCGCCTGGGGAGAACTATGGCTACACCTTC.

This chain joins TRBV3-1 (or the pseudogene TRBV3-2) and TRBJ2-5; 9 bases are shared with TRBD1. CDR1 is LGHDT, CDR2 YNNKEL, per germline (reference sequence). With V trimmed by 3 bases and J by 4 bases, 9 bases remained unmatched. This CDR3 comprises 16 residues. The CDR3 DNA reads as TGTGCCAGCAGCCAGCGCGGGACAGGGCAGGGAGAGACCCAGTACTTC. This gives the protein CASSQRGTGQGETQYF.

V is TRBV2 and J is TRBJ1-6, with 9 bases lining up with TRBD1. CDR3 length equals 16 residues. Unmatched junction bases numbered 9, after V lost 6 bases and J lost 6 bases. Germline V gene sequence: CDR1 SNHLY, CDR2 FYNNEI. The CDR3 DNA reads TGTGCCAGCAGCGTGGGGACAGGGTTAGGTAATTCACCCCTCCACTTT. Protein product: CASSVGTGLGNSPLHF.

The CDR3 nucleotides read TGTGCCAGCAGCCTTCCGGGACAGGGCTATGGCTACACCTTC. Translating gives CASSLPGQGYGYTF. The chain joins TRBV7-2 to TRBJ1-2; 9 bases agree with TRBD1. Trimming took 5 bases from V and 4 from J; bases not matched to a gene: 5. The CDR3 is 14 amino acids. Per the germline V gene, CDR1 is SGHTA and CDR2 is FQGNSA.

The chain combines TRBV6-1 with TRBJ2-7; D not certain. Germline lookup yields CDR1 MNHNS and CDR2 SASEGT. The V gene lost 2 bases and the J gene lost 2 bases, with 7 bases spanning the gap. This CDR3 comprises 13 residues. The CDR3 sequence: CASSENKAYEQYF. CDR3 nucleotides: TGTGCCAGCAGTGAAAACAAAGCCTACGAGCAGTACTTC.

CDR3 in amino acids: CASSVPGQGIYGYTF. CDR3 coding DNA: TGTGCCAGTAGTGTTCCGGGACAGGGGATCTATGGCTACACCTTC. The V gene is TRBV19, the J gene TRBJ1-2; TRBD1 agrees at 10 bases. Germline trimming cut 5 bases from V and 4 bases from J; bases unmatched to any gene: 7. CDR1 and CDR2 from the germline V gene are LNHDA and SQIVND (reference sequence). This CDR3 comprises 15 residues.

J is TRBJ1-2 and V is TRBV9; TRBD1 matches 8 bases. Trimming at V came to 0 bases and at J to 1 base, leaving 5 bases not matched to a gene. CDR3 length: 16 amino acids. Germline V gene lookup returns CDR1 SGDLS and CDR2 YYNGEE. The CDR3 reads CASSVAPTGDNYGYTF. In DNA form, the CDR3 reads TGTGCCAGCAGCGTAGCCCCGACAGGGGATAACTATGGCTACACCTTC.

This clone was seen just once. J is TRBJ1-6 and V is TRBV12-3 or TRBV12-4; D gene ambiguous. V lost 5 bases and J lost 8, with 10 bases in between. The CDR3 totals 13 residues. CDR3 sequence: CASSPQVDSPLHF. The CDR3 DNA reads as TGTGCCAGCAGTCCGCAGGTGGATTCACCCCTCCACTTT.

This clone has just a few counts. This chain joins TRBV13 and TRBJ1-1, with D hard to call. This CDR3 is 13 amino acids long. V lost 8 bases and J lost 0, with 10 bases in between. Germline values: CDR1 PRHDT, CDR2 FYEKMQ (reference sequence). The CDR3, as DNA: TGTGCCAGCTCTCCGGGTTTGAACACTGAAGCTTTCTTT. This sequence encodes CASSPGLNTEAFF.